This is a list of T cell receptor beta chains from one sample in a study of blood T cell repertoires in COVID-19. Assay: immunoSEQ multiplex PCR; the TCRdb copy retains only in-frame clones and omits some. Of about 340,000 clones listed, almost 90% are singletons. Sequencing used peripheral blood. The receptors originated from a woman between 65 and 79 years old with COVID-19, enrolled during active disease. Both conserved end residues are part of each CDR3. D genes are given only for firm matches. Not every row has a clone size; where given, it reads once, few, many or a size class.

V gene: TRBV5-8
J gene: TRBJ2-3
D gene: .
clone size: .
CDR3 protein: CASSSWYRASTDTQYF
CDR3 DNA: TGTGCCAGCAGCTCATGGTACAGGGCCTCCACAGATACGCAGTATTTT

V gene: TRBV7-2
J gene: TRBJ1-5
D gene: .
clone size: .
CDR3 protein: CASSLDTLLGPQHF
CDR3 DNA: TGTGCCAGCAGCTTGGACACTCTCCTCGGGCCCCAGCATTTT

V gene: TRBV19
J gene: TRBJ2-2
D gene: TRBD2
clone size: .
CDR3 protein: CASSIRGLPNTGELFF
CDR3 DNA: TGTGCCAGTAGTATAAGGGGACTACCGAACACCGGGGAGCTGTTTTTT

V gene: TRBV7-7
J gene: TRBJ1-3
D gene: .
clone size: .
CDR3 protein: CASSPGQSSGNTIYF
CDR3 DNA: TGTGCCAGCAGCCCCGGACAGAGCTCTGGAAACACCATATATTTT

V gene: TRBV7-3
J gene: TRBJ1-2
D gene: TRBD1
clone size: .
CDR3 protein: CASSSGTGNGYTF
CDR3 DNA: TGTGCCAGCAGTTCCGGGACAGGGAATGGCTACACCTTC

V gene: TRBV7-9
J gene: TRBJ2-5
D gene: .
clone size: .
CDR3 protein: CASSQPGETQYF
CDR3 DNA: TGTGCCAGCAGCCAGCCAGGAGAGACCCAGTACTTC

V gene: TRBV6-5
J gene: TRBJ1-1
D gene: .
clone size: .
CDR3 protein: CASSLSRNTEAFF
CDR3 DNA: TGTGCCAGCAGTTTGTCCCGGAACACTGAAGCTTTCTTT

V gene: TRBV6-5
J gene: TRBJ1-1
D gene: .
clone size: .
CDR3 protein: CASHRNTEAFF
CDR3 DNA: TGTGCCAGCCATAGGAACACTGAAGCTTTCTTT

V gene: TRBV30
J gene: TRBJ2-7
D gene: .
clone size: .
CDR3 protein: CAWSPEERRKQYF
CDR3 DNA: TGTGCCTGGAGTCCCGAAGAGCGGAGGAAGCAGTACTTC

V gene: TRBV15
J gene: TRBJ1-5
D gene: TRBD1
clone size: .
CDR3 protein: CATSRRQGSGQPQHF
CDR3 DNA: TGTGCCACCAGCAGAAGACAGGGATCAGGTCAGCCCCAGCATTTT

V gene: TRBV5-6
J gene: TRBJ2-5
D gene: .
clone size: .
CDR3 protein: CASSLVGPGEETQYF
CDR3 DNA: TGTGCCAGCAGCTTGGTAGGGCCAGGGGAAGAGACCCAGTACTTC

V gene: TRBV2
J gene: TRBJ1-2
D gene: TRBD1
clone size: .
CDR3 protein: CASSGGTDAYGYTF
CDR3 DNA: TGTGCCAGCAGTGGGGGGACAGATGCCTATGGCTACACCTTC

V gene: TRBV14
J gene: TRBJ1-5
D gene: .
clone size: .
CDR3 protein: CASSHSQDSGAQHF
CDR3 DNA: TGTGCCAGCAGCCATAGTCAGGACTCAGGGGCCCAGCATTTT

V gene: TRBV5-1
J gene: TRBJ1-6
D gene: .
clone size: .
CDR3 protein: CASSFQGREDSPLHF
CDR3 DNA: TGCGCCAGCAGCTTCCAGGGGCGAGAAGATTCACCCCTCCACTTT

V gene: TRBV27
J gene: TRBJ2-2
D gene: .
clone size: .
CDR3 protein: CASSLLLTGELFF
CDR3 DNA: TGTGCCAGCAGTTTATTACTGACCGGGGAGCTGTTTTTT

V gene: TRBV3-1/TRBV3-2
J gene: TRBJ1-2
D gene: .
clone size: .
CDR3 protein: CASSQARGPNYGYTF
CDR3 DNA: TGTGCCAGCAGCCAAGCGCGCGGTCCTAACTATGGCTACACCTTC

V gene: TRBV6-5
J gene: TRBJ1-1
D gene: .
clone size: once
CDR3 protein: CASGRENTEAFF
CDR3 DNA: TGTGCCAGCGGTAGAGAGAACACTGAAGCTTTCTTT

V gene: TRBV6-2/TRBV6-3
J gene: TRBJ2-1
D gene: TRBD2
clone size: .
CDR3 protein: CASSPKERGHNEQFF
CDR3 DNA: TGTGCCAGCAGCCCAAAGGAGCGGGGGCACAATGAGCAGTTCTTC

V gene: TRBV5-1
J gene: TRBJ2-7
D gene: .
clone size: .
CDR3 protein: CASIPDPDRLHYEQYF
CDR3 DNA: TGCGCCAGCATCCCCGACCCGGACAGACTTCACTACGAGCAGTACTTC

V gene: TRBV30
J gene: TRBJ1-1
D gene: .
clone size: .
CDR3 protein: CAWGPQMNTEAFF
CDR3 DNA: TGTGCCTGGGGCCCCCAGATGAACACTGAAGCTTTCTTT

V gene: TRBV5-1
J gene: TRBJ2-2
D gene: .
clone size: .
CDR3 protein: CASSLGSAGGELFF
CDR3 DNA: TGCGCCAGCAGCTTGGGGTCAGCAGGCGGGGAGCTGTTTTTT

V gene: TRBV27
J gene: TRBJ1-1
D gene: .
clone size: few
CDR3 protein: CASSLLSSTEAFF
CDR3 DNA: TGTGCCAGCAGTTTACTGTCCTCCACTGAAGCTTTCTTT

V gene: TRBV3-1/TRBV3-2
J gene: TRBJ1-2
D gene: .
clone size: .
CDR3 protein: CASSQVRAIKSGDGYTF
CDR3 DNA: TGTGCCAGCAGCCAAGTGAGGGCAATAAAATCAGGGGATGGCTACACCTTC

V gene: TRBV7-7
J gene: TRBJ2-7
D gene: .
clone size: .
CDR3 protein: CASSPYMGGAGYEQYF
CDR3 DNA: TGTGCCAGCAGCCCATACATGGGGGGGGCCGGCTACGAGCAGTACTTC

V gene: TRBV12-3/TRBV12-4
J gene: TRBJ2-7
D gene: .
clone size: once
CDR3 protein: CASSHGTVPVQYF
CDR3 DNA: TGTGCCAGCAGCCATGGGACTGTCCCCGTGCAGTACTTC

V gene: TRBV19
J gene: TRBJ1-6
D gene: TRBD1
clone size: .
CDR3 protein: CATQDREAYNSPLHF
CDR3 DNA: TGTGCCACCCAGGACAGGGAGGCCTATAATTCACCCCTCCACTTT

V gene: TRBV19
J gene: TRBJ1-6
D gene: .
clone size: .
CDR3 protein: CASSRDARRGYNSPLHF
CDR3 DNA: TGTGCCAGTAGCCGTGATGCCCGGCGGGGTTATAATTCACCCCTCCACTTT

V gene: TRBV11-1
J gene: TRBJ1-5
D gene: TRBD1
clone size: .
CDR3 protein: CASSLGQGAGQPQHF
CDR3 DNA: TGTGCCAGCAGCTTGGGACAGGGAGCGGGTCAGCCCCAGCATTTT

V gene: TRBV10-1
J gene: TRBJ2-7
D gene: TRBD1
clone size: .
CDR3 protein: CASSLQTSTGGSEQYF
CDR3 DNA: TGCGCCAGCAGCTTACAGACATCGACAGGGGGCTCCGAGCAGTACTTC

V gene: TRBV5-4
J gene: TRBJ2-7
D gene: .
clone size: .
CDR3 protein: CASSLNTGSEQYF
CDR3 DNA: TGTGCCAGCAGCTTGAATACAGGGTCCGAGCAGTACTTC

V gene: TRBV18
J gene: TRBJ2-7
D gene: .
clone size: .
CDR3 protein: CASSRDTSREQYF
CDR3 DNA: TGTGCCAGCTCACGGGACACCTCTCGCGAGCAGTACTTC

V gene: TRBV19
J gene: TRBJ2-7
D gene: .
clone size: .
CDR3 protein: CASSIGVIYEQYF
CDR3 DNA: TGTGCCAGTAGTATCGGAGTTATCTACGAGCAGTACTTC

V gene: TRBV3-1/TRBV3-2
J gene: TRBJ2-2
D gene: .
clone size: .
CDR3 protein: CASSHSGGTGELFF
CDR3 DNA: TGTGCCAGCAGCCACAGTGGAGGAACCGGGGAGCTGTTTTTT

V gene: TRBV21-1
J gene: TRBJ1-1
D gene: .
clone size: .
CDR3 protein: CASSKGRVLDTEAFF
CDR3 DNA: TGTGCCAGCAGCAAAGGACGGGTCCTGGACACTGAAGCTTTCTTT

V gene: TRBV10-1
J gene: TRBJ1-1
D gene: .
clone size: .
CDR3 protein: CASSDEDMNTEAFF
CDR3 DNA: TGCGCCAGCAGTGATGAGGACATGAACACTGAAGCTTTCTTT

V gene: TRBV6-1
J gene: TRBJ1-2
D gene: .
clone size: .
CDR3 protein: CASSEGGYGYTF
CDR3 DNA: TGTGCCAGCAGTGAGGGAGGCTATGGCTACACCTTC

V gene: TRBV15
J gene: TRBJ1-1
D gene: TRBD1
clone size: few
CDR3 protein: CATSRDGTVMNTEAFF
CDR3 DNA: TGTGCCACCAGCAGAGATGGGACAGTAATGAACACTGAAGCTTTCTTT

V gene: TRBV4-2
J gene: TRBJ2-7
D gene: TRBD2
clone size: .
CDR3 protein: CASSQGTGGNYEQYF
CDR3 DNA: TGTGCCAGCAGCCAAGGGACGGGGGGGAACTACGAGCAGTACTTC

V gene: TRBV28
J gene: TRBJ2-7
D gene: .
clone size: .
CDR3 protein: CASSPLRAYIYEQYF
CDR3 DNA: TGTGCCAGCAGTCCCCTCAGGGCTTATATCTACGAGCAGTACTTC

V gene: TRBV29-1
J gene: TRBJ2-2
D gene: TRBD1
clone size: .
CDR3 protein: CSVLGGQGYTGELFF
CDR3 DNA: TGCAGCGTCTTAGGGGGACAGGGATACACCGGGGAGCTGTTTTTT

V gene: TRBV6-1
J gene: TRBJ1-6
D gene: .
clone size: .
CDR3 protein: CASKTTYNSPLHF
CDR3 DNA: TGTGCCAGCAAGACAACCTATAATTCACCCCTCCACTTT

V gene: TRBV5-1
J gene: TRBJ2-1
D gene: TRBD1
clone size: .
CDR3 protein: CASNQGQGSYNEQFF
CDR3 DNA: TGCGCCAGCAACCAGGGACAGGGCTCCTACAATGAGCAGTTCTTC

V gene: TRBV6-2/TRBV6-3
J gene: TRBJ1-6
D gene: .
clone size: .
CDR3 protein: CASSYSIRVLVQGWSPLHF
CDR3 DNA: TGTGCCAGCAGTTACTCGATCAGAGTCCTGGTCCAGGGATGGTCACCCCTCCACTTT